The table lists the clone carrying this TCR beta chain with many counts. Its antigen is not identified. The CDR3 sequence is 16 residues long. The V segment lost 0 bases and the J segment 0 bases; nucleotides outside the gene matches: 2. TCRdb called the RT-PCR reads again in MiXCR, with one record for every CDR3 protein. The data contain about 700,000 distinct CDR3 sequences, 15% to 19% of them singletons. The sample is drawn from a study of response to subunit inactivated influenza vaccine. Whole-study results and caveats: Only a handful of new T cells, the authors suggested, are recruited with each seasonal influenza vaccination.

Specimen: PBMCs from blood, collected 11 to 12 days after vaccination. The chain employs TRBV12-3 or TRBV12-4 and TRBJ1-5, with 7 bases lining up with TRBD1. This sequence was found in a middle-aged man who received an inactivated influenza vaccine. DNA of the CDR3: TGTGCCAGCAGTTTAGCGGGACAGAATAGCAATCAGCCCCAGCATTTT. Translation gives CASSLAGQNSNQPQHF.